Sequencing of this T cell receptor (beta chain) was carried out in a study of shared clonotypes between healthy human individuals. Study at large: Ranging from 18 to 49 in age, donors were two women and a few men. Whole-study results and caveats: Generation probabilities of non-shared clonotypes were lower (relative to those shared by all four donors).

Trimming left V 4 bases short and J 2 bases short, with 7 bases between. Looked up from germline, CDR1 is MGHRA and CDR2 is YSYEKL. The CDR3 has 13 residues. Profiling relied on immunoSEQ multiplex PCR, and the TCRdb table lists in-frame clones only, not all of them. The repertoire holds over 2 million clones, approximately 95% seen once, with roughly 1.1% in the top ten. CD8 cells classed as naive were CD45RO-negative and positively selected for CCR7, excluding terminally differentiated effector memory CD45RA+ cells. Recent vaccinations or acute infections were absent in the healthy HIV-negative adult donors. Adults of Caucasian background living in Nashville, Tennessee made up all donors. A note on this clone: The target antigen is unknown.

Input material: naive CD8+ T cells sorted from blood. The source of this sequence is a man aged 18 to 29 in good health. The V gene is TRBV4-1, the J gene TRBJ2-3; D is unclear. This CDR3 reads CASSPKITDTQYF. The CDR3 DNA sequence: TGCGCCAGCAGCCCCAAGATCACAGATACGCAGTATTTT.